The rows below give T cell receptor beta chains drawn from one sample of a study of T cells in Graves' hyperthyroidism and ophthalmopathy. MiXCR was run by TCRdb on the multiplex PCR reads, yielding one entry per CDR3 protein. The sample yields approximately 530,000 distinct CDR3 sequences, 16% seen once. The sequenced sample consisted of blood. The receptors stem from a woman aged 18-30 years with Graves' hyperthyroidism. The CDR3 runs from the conserved cysteine through the conserved F or W. D genes are given only for firm matches. Size tells how often a clone was seen (once, few, many) or the class of an expanded clone, and some rows leave it out.

d_call | clone_size | j_call | v_call | cdr3_nt | cdr3_aa
- | - | TRBJ2-1 | TRBV6-2/TRBV6-3 | TGTGCCAGCAGTTACTTACTCCAGCCAGAGCAGTTCTTC | CASSYLLQPEQFF
- | - | TRBJ1-5 | TRBV18 | TGTGCCAGCTCCCGGGACACGGTGTATCAGCCCCAGCATTTT | CASSRDTVYQPQHF
- | few | TRBJ2-1 | TRBV19 | TGTGCCAGTAACACACAGGGGGGGATCTACAATGAGCAGTTCTTC | CASNTQGGIYNEQFF
TRBD2 | - | TRBJ2-7 | TRBV6-1 | TGTGCCAGCAGTCCGCCAACTAGCGGGGGGGCCCAGCAGTACTTC | CASSPPTSGGAQQYF
- | - | TRBJ2-1 | TRBV19 | TGTGCCAGTAGTATACAGGGTGATGAGCAGTTCTTC | CASSIQGDEQFF
- | many | TRBJ2-4 | TRBV27 | TGTGCCAGCAGTTCCCGAGATACAGTCCAAAACATTCAGTACTTC | CASSSRDTVQNIQYF
- | many | TRBJ1-2 | TRBV20-1 | TGCAGTGCTAGAGGATTGACTTCTAACTATGGCTACACCTTC | CSARGLTSNYGYTF
- | few | TRBJ2-2 | TRBV7-9 | TGTGCCAGCAGCTTGTACTTAGCCGGGGAGCTGTTTTTT | CASSLYLAGELFF
- | many | TRBJ1-1 | TRBV6-2/TRBV6-3 | TGTGCCAGCAGTTACGAACAGGGACCCAAGAACACTGAAGCTTTCTTT | CASSYEQGPKNTEAFF
- | - | TRBJ2-7 | TRBV20-1 | TGCAGTGCTAGAGACAACAGGGACTACGAGCAGTACTTC | CSARDNRDYEQYF
- | many | TRBJ1-1 | TRBV20-1 | TGCAGTGCTAACCGGGGGTCAACTGAAGCTTTCTTT | CSANRGSTEAFF